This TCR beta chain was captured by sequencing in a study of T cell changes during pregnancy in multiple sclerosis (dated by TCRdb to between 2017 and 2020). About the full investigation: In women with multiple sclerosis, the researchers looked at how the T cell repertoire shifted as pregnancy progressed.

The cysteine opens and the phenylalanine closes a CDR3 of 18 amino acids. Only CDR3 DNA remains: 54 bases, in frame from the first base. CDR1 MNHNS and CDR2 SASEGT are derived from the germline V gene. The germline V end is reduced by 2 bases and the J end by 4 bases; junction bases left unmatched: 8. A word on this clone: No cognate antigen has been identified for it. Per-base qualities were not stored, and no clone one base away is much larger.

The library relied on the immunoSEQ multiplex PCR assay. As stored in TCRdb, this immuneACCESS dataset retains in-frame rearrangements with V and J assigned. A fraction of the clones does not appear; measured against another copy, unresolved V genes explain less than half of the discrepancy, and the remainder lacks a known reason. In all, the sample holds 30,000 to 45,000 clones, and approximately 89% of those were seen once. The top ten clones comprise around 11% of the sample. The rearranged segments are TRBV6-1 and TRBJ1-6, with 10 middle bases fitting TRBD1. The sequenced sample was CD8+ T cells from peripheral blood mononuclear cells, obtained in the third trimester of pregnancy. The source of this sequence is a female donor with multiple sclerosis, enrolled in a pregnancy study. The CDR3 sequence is CASSEFPGQGSYNSPLHF. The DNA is TGTGCCAGCAGTGAATTTCCGGGACAGGGGTCTTATAATTCACCCCTCCACTTT.